A single sample is the source of the 26 T cell receptor beta chains below, sequenced in a study of CD4 T cells in relation to SARS-CoV-2 and coronaviruses. Before the COVID-19 pandemic, during about 2011-2018, CD4+ T cells were taken from unexposed donors. Isolation of CD4+ T cells took place after nine to ten days in culture. Repertoires were generated with immunoSEQ multiplex PCR, while TCRdb's copy carries only in-frame clones and drops some. Found here are about 29,000 clones, about three quarters of them singletons; the top ten hold roughly 20%. No antigen has been assigned to these receptors. The sequenced sample consisted of CD4+ T cells from PBMCs, cultured in vitro. Every receptor here comes from a human donor in good health.

The gene calls are TRBV5-5 and TRBJ1-2, with TRBD1 identical over 9 bases. Germline V lookup: CDR1 SGHKS, CDR2 YYEKEE (reference sequence). The length of the CDR3 is 15 residues. The V and J ends lost 6 bases and 4 bases, in that order; junction bases with no gene match: 10. The CDR3 nucleotides are TGTGCCAGCAACGTCTGGGGACAGGGCGTCTATGGCTACACCTTC. Protein sequence: CASNVWGQGVYGYTF.

The chain joins TRBV3-1 (or the pseudogene TRBV3-2) to TRBJ2-7, with D uncertain. The CDR3 totals 11 residues. Trimming shortened V by 3 bases and J by 3 bases, and 3 bases separated the two germline ends. Germline V gene sequence: CDR1 LGHDT, CDR2 YNNKEL (reference sequence). Here the CDR3 DNA reads TGTGCCAGCAGCCAGTTCTACGAGCAGTACTTC. This gives the protein CASSQFYEQYF.

The CDR3 DNA reads as TGCGCCAGCAGCCTCCGGAACGCCGGGGCCAACGTCCTGACTTTC. Amino acid sequence: CASSLRNAGANVLTF. V gene TRBV5-1 combines with J gene TRBJ2-6; D not certain. V lost 4 bases and J lost 4, with 12 bases in between. Germline CDR1 reads SGHRS; CDR2 reads YFSETQ. The CDR3 runs to 15 residues.

The chain has TRBV5-6 and TRBJ1-3; a possible D gene is TRBD1 (6 bases). CDR1 is SGHDT and CDR2 is YYEEEE in the germline V gene. The CDR3 spans 16 residues. V was pared by 0 bases and J by 0 bases, with 10 bases between. CDR3 protein: CASSLEGDPSGNTIYF. In DNA, the CDR3 is TGTGCCAGCAGCTTGGAGGGGGACCCCTCTGGAAACACCATATATTTT.

J is TRBJ1-5 and V is TRBV5-6, with unresolved D. Germline CDR1 and CDR2: SGHDT and YYEEEE. There are 15 residues in the CDR3. The V end was cut by 2 bases, the J end by 7 bases, with 16 bases between. The CDR3 reads CASSLGLDGMQPQHF. As DNA, the CDR3 is TGTGCCAGCAGCTTAGGACTCGATGGGATGCAGCCCCAGCATTTT.

The chain couples TRBV9 to TRBJ2-1; the D gene could be TRBD1 or TRBD2 (5 bases each). Between the trimmed V and J ends, which lost 1 base and 8 bases, there was a span of 7 bases. From germline, CDR1 is SGDLS and CDR2 YYNGEE. CDR3 size: 12 residues. CDR3 DNA: TGTGCCAGCAGCGTACTGGGGGATGAGCAGTTCTTC. Its translation is CASSVLGDEQFF.

The chain combines TRBV2 with TRBJ1-2; TRBD1 agrees at 11 bases. CDR1 and CDR2 (germline): SNHLY, FYNNEI. V trimming: 10 bases; J trimming: 3 bases; junction bases outside the gene matches: 16. This CDR3 has 17 residues. The CDR3 loop is CATTKPDRDRGYYGYTF. The CDR3 nucleotides read TGTGCCACAACCAAACCCGACCGGGACAGGGGGTACTATGGCTACACCTTC. Together with reference TRBV2 and TRBJ1-2, the CDR3 gives the full variable domain: EPEVTQTPSHQVTQMGQEVILRCVPISNHLYFYWYRQILGQKVEFLVSFYNNEISEKSEIFDDQFSVERPDGSNFTLKIRSTKLEDSAMYFCATTKPDRDRGYYGYTFGSGTRLTVV.

This chain uses TRBV7-2 with TRBJ2-1; 10 bases align to TRBD2. CDR1 is SGHTA, CDR2 FQGNSA, per germline. V was pared by 5 bases and J by 7 bases, with 8 bases of the junction left unmatched. The CDR3 spans 15 residues. This CDR3 is CASSLSGSGRNEQFF. In DNA, the CDR3 is TGTGCCAGCAGCCTCTCGGGTAGCGGGAGGAATGAGCAGTTCTTC. The whole variable domain, filled in from reference TRBV7-2 and TRBJ2-1, reads GAGVSQSPSNKVTEKGKDVELRCDPISGHTALYWYRQSLGQGLEFLIYFQGNSAPDKSGLPSDRFSAERTGGSVSTLTIQRTQQEDSAVYLCASSLSGSGRNEQFFGPGTRLTVL.

The genes are TRBV4-3 and TRBJ2-3, with TRBD2 matching over 11 bases. The V gene end was trimmed by 3 bases and the J gene end by 6 bases; junction bases not matched to a gene: 8. CDR1 is LGHNA and CDR2 is YSLEER in the germline V gene. The CDR3 consists of 16 residues. CDR3 sequence (DNA): TGCGCCAGCAGCCAGCCCCTAGCGGGGGGAGAGGATACGCAGTATTTT. This codes for CASSQPLAGGEDTQYF.

The chain employs TRBV10-3 and TRBJ2-5; tentative D call: TRBD2 (6 bases). Per the germline V gene, CDR1 is ENHRY and CDR2 is SYGVKD. Trimming shortened V by 6 bases and J by 4 bases, and 18 bases separated the two germline ends. This CDR3 is built from 15 residues. CDR3 DNA sequence: TGTGCCATCAGCGGTAGCGGTGAGGCGGGAGAGACCCAGTACTTC. It translates to CAISGSGEAGETQYF.

Only a few counts were recorded for this clone. V and J are TRBV10-2 and TRBJ2-3; 9 bases are a match to TRBD2. CDR3 length equals 15 residues. Germline assignment: CDR1 WSHSY and CDR2 SAAADI. The J segment lost 1 base and the V segment lost 6 bases, leaving 5 bases of the junction unmatched. The CDR3 DNA reads TGCGCCAGCAGCCGCGAGCGGGGGGGCACAGATACGCAGTATTTT. Protein: CASSRERGGTDTQYF.

This chain uses TRBV4-3 with TRBJ2-7, with 9 bases fitting TRBD1. Trimming removed 1 base from V and 7 bases from J; junction bases left unmatched: 5. This CDR3 is 14 amino acids long. Germline CDR1 reads LGHNA; CDR2 reads YSLEER. CDR3 nucleotide sequence: TGCGCCAGCAGCCAAGCAACAGGGGGCGGGGAGCAGTACTTC. It translates to CASSQATGGGEQYF.

V usage is TRBV3-1 (or the pseudogene TRBV3-2) and J usage is TRBJ2-5; D is unclear. The germline V and J ends were trimmed by 0 bases and 10 bases, with 12 bases remaining between them. The CDR3 runs 13 residues. The V gene's germline CDR1 is LGHDT and CDR2 YNNKEL (reference sequence). In nucleotides, the CDR3 is TGTGCCAGCAGCCAAGAATCCACTCCAAACCAGTACTTC. Amino acids: CASSQESTPNQYF.

This chain joins TRBV21-1 and TRBJ2-3; the table's D gene call, TRBD2, was not cross checked with the DNA. TRBV21-1 counts as a pseudogene. CDR3 length: 15 amino acids. The CDR3 sequence is CASSLKRVAVDTQYF. The CDR3 bases are TGTGCCAGCAGCCTAAAACGTGTCGCCGTAGATACGCAGTATTTT.

This clone was observed a few times. The gene calls are TRBV4-2 and TRBJ1-1; no clear D. Germline-derived CDR1 and CDR2 are LGHNA and YNFKEQ. The ends were cut back, 1 base at V and 4 bases at J, with 22 bases in the middle. The CDR3 spans 18 residues. The CDR3 here is CASSQVTSPPPSGTEAFF. Written as DNA, the CDR3 is TGTGCCAGCAGCCAAGTAACAAGCCCCCCACCTTCGGGCACTGAAGCTTTCTTT.

The chain employs TRBV6-2 or TRBV6-3 and TRBJ1-2, with 7 nucleotides matching TRBD1. This CDR3 region has 16 residues. The germline V gene has CDR1 MNHEY and CDR2 SVGEGT. With V trimmed by 1 base and J by 3 bases, 8 bases remained unmatched. For the CDR3, the DNA is TGTGCCAGCAGTTACTACAGGGGTGGAATAGACTATGGCTACACCTTC. It encodes CASSYYRGGIDYGYTF.

V usage is TRBV12-3 or TRBV12-4 and J usage is TRBJ1-6; D is unclear. The CDR3 loop spans 12 amino acids. V was trimmed by 3 bases and J by 13 bases, leaving 10 bases between them. The CDR3: CASSLSLGPLHF. The CDR3 DNA reads TGTGCCAGCAGTTTGTCTTTAGGTCCCCTCCACTTT.

The V call is TRBV7-9, the J call TRBJ1-1, with D tentatively TRBD1 (6 bases). This CDR3 is built from 15 residues. Germline V gene lookup returns CDR1 SEHNR and CDR2 FQNEAQ (reference sequence). V lost 5 bases and J lost 1, with 14 bases in between. The CDR3 loop reads CASSLSGEGNTEAFF. The CDR3 bases are TGTGCCAGCAGCCTGTCAGGGGAGGGGAACACTGAAGCTTTCTTT.

This clone was observed a single time. The rearrangement links TRBV6-4 to TRBJ2-1; 8 bases fit TRBD2. Germline CDR1 and CDR2: MRHNA and SNTAGT. V lost 2 bases and J lost 9; bases outside the gene matches: 9. This CDR3 is 15 amino acids long. CDR3 bases: TGTGCCAGCAGTGACGGGGGACTAGGGACATCTGAGCAGTTCTTC. Its translation is CASSDGGLGTSEQFF.

The chain joins TRBV19 to TRBJ1-5; 10 bases are a match to TRBD1. Germline trimming cut 5 bases from V and 5 bases from J; bases unmatched to any gene: 6. CDR3 length: 15 amino acids. The germline V gene encodes CDR1 LNHDA and CDR2 SQIVND (reference sequence). For the CDR3, the DNA is TGTGCCAGTAGTGCCACGGACAGGGGGTATCAGCCCCAGCATTTT. Its protein is CASSATDRGYQPQHF.

The chain employs TRBV2 and TRBJ2-7; tentatively, D is TRBD2 (7 bases). Germline values: CDR1 SNHLY, CDR2 FYNNEI. V was trimmed by 10 bases and J by 2 bases, leaving 21 bases between them. The length of the CDR3 is 15 residues. CDR3 nucleotide sequence: TGTGCCATCCGGAGGGGGAGGGATGTCACCTACGAGCAGTACTTC. Its protein product is CAIRRGRDVTYEQYF.

V usage is TRBV10-3 and J usage is TRBJ2-1; no clear D gene. This CDR3 contains 12 residues. The V end lost 3 bases, the J end lost 4 bases, and 4 bases lay between the germline ends. Germline lookup yields CDR1 ENHRY and CDR2 SYGVKD. CDR3 nucleotides: TGTGCCATCAGTGAACATTACAATGAGCAGTTCTTC. This gives the protein CAISEHYNEQFF.

The chain carries TRBV27 and TRBJ2-7; TRBD2 might be the D (6 bases). The CDR3 is 14 amino acids. Between the trimmed V and J ends, which lost 6 bases and 1 base, there was a span of 13 bases. Per germline, CDR1 MNHEY and CDR2 SMNVEV (reference sequence). CDR3 sequence (DNA): TGTGCCAGCAGGGCTACCGGGGGATCCTACGAGCAGTACTTC. It codes for CASRATGGSYEQYF.

The gene calls are TRBV3-1 (or the pseudogene TRBV3-2) and TRBJ1-3, with D hard to call. V gave up 0 bases and J gave up 0 bases, with 3 bases separating them. The V gene's germline CDR1 is LGHDT and CDR2 YNNKEL (reference sequence). The CDR3 spans 14 residues. The DNA of the CDR3 is TGTGCCAGCAGCCAAGAGTTCTCTGGAAACACCATATATTTT. This codes for CASSQEFSGNTIYF.

This chain links TRBV5-6 with TRBJ2-1; possibly TRBD2 for D (6 bases). The CDR3 runs to 16 residues. V shed 2 bases and J shed 4 bases, with 16 bases lying between them. In germline, CDR1 is SGHDT, CDR2 YYEEEE. The CDR3 nucleotides are TGTGCCAGCAGCTTTGGATTCGGGACTGTATACAATGAGCAGTTCTTC. It encodes CASSFGFGTVYNEQFF.

The chain links TRBV7-9 to TRBJ2-2, with 10 bases that match TRBD2. With V trimmed by 7 bases and J by 3 bases, 14 bases remained unmatched. The V gene's germline CDR1 is SEHNR and CDR2 FQNEAQ (reference sequence). The CDR3 extends over 18 amino acids. The CDR3 DNA is TGTGCCAGCACCCATCCGGGGCTAGCGGGAGTGTACACCGGGGAGCTGTTTTTT. This encodes CASTHPGLAGVYTGELFF.